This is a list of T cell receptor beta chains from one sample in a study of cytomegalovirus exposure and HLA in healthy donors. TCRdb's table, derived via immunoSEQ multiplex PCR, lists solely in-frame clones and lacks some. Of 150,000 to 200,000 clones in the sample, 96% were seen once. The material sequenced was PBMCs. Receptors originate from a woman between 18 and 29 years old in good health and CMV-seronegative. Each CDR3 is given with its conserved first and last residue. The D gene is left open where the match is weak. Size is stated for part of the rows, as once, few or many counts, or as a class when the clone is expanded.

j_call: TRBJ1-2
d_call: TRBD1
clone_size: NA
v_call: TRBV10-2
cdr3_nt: TGCGCCAGCAGTGGGGGCTTGGAAGAAGTTGGACAGGGCCGGTATGGCTACACCTTC
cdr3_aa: CASSGGLEEVGQGRYGYTF

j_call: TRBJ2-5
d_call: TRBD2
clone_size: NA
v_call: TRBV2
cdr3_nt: TGTGCCAGCAGCGGACTAGCGGGGGGTTCCGGGACCCAGTACTTC
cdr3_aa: CASSGLAGGSGTQYF

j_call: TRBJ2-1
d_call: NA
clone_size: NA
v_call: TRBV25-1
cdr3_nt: TGTGCCAGCAGTGAACGTGGGGGCTTGGACTACAATGAGCAGTTCTTC
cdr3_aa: CASSERGGLDYNEQFF

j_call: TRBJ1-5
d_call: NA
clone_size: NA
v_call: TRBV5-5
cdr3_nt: TGTGCCAGCAGCTTGAGGCAGGGGATGACTCAGCCCCAGCATTTT
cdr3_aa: CASSLRQGMTQPQHF

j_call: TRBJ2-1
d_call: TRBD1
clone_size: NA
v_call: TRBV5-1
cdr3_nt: TGCGCCAGCAGCTTGGCCGTGCGGACAGGCTACAATGAGCAGTTCTTC
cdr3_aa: CASSLAVRTGYNEQFF

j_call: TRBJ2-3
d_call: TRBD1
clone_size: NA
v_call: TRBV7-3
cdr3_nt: TGTGCCAGCAGCCTCACAGGGGCCCTTCGGGGAGATACGCAGTATTTT
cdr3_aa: CASSLTGALRGDTQYF

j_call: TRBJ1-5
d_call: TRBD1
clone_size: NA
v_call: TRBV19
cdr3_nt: TGTGCCAGTAGTACGACTGACAGGGTTAATTCGCCCCAGCATTTT
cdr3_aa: CASSTTDRVNSPQHF

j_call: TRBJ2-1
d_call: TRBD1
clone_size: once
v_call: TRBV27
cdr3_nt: TGTGCCAGCAGTCTAGCCCCGACAGGGGATGACTACAATGAGCAGTTCTTC
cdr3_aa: CASSLAPTGDDYNEQFF

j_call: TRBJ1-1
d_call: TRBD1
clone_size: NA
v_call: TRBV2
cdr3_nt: TGTGCCAGCAGTGATGGGGACAGTAACACTGAAGCTTTCTTT
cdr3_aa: CASSDGDSNTEAFF

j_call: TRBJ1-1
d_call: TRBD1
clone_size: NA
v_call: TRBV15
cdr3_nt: TGTGCCACCAGCGGGGACAGGGGGTGGACTGAAGCTTTCTTT
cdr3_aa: CATSGDRGWTEAFF

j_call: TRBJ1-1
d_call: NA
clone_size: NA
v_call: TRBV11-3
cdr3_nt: TGTGCCAGCAGCTTAGGCAGATTGAACACTGAAGCTTTCTTT
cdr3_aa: CASSLGRLNTEAFF

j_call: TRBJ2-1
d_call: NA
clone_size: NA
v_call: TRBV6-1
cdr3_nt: TGTGCCAGCAGTGCCCGGACACTGAGCTCCTACAATGAGCAGTTCTTC
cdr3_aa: CASSARTLSSYNEQFF

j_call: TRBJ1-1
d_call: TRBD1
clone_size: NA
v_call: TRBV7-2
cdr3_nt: TGTGCCAGCAACCGTCCCGGGACAGGACGGAGAACTGAAGCTTTCTTT
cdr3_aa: CASNRPGTGRRTEAFF

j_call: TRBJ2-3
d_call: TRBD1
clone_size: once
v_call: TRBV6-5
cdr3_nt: TGTGCCAGCAGTTACTCACCGGGACAGGGGATAGATACGCAGTATTTT
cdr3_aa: CASSYSPGQGIDTQYF

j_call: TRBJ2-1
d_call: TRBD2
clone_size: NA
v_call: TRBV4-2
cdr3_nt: TGTGCCAGCAGCCAAGATTTCGGCGGGGGCTCCTACAATGAGCAGTTCTTC
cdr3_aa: CASSQDFGGGSYNEQFF

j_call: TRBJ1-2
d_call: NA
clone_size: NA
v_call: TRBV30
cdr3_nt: TGTGCCTGGAGTGCAGACAGCAACTATGGCTACACCTTC
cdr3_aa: CAWSADSNYGYTF

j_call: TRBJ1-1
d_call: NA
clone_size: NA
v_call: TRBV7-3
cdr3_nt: TGTGCCAGCAGCTTAACGTCACAGTCAACTGAAGCTTTCTTT
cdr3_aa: CASSLTSQSTEAFF

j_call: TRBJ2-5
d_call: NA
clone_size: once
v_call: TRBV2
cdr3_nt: TGTGCCAGCAGTGAACAGGGTGGGTCAGTTGTGACCCAGTACTTC
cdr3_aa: CASSEQGGSVVTQYF

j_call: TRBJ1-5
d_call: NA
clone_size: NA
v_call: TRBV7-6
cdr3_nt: TGTGCCAGCAGCTCTATTATAGACAGTCAGCCCCAGCATTTT
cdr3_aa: CASSSIIDSQPQHF

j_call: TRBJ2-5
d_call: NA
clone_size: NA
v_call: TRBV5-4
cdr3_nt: TGTGCCAGCTCCCCCGTAGGTCGGGCGAGGGAAGAGACCCAGTACTTC
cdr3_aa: CASSPVGRAREETQYF

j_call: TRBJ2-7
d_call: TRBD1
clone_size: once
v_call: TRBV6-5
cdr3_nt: TGTGCCAGCAGCCCCGGGACAGGGCGCTACGAGCAGTACTTC
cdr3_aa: CASSPGTGRYEQYF

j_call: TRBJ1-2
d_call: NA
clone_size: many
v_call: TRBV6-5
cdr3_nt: TGTGCCAGCAGTTCCGGGGAGGGCAGTGGTGATGGCTACACCTTC
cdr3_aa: CASSSGEGSGDGYTF

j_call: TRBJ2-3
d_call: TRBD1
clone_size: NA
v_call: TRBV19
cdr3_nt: TGTGCCAGGACGACGGACAGGTCCACAGATACGCAGTATTTT
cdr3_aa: CARTTDRSTDTQYF

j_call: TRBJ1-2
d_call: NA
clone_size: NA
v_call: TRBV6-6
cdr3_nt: TGTGCCAGCAGTTACTCGAGTGGAGGGGGGGAAGATGGCTACACCTTC
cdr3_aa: CASSYSSGGGEDGYTF

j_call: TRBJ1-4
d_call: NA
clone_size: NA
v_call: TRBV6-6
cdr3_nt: TGTGCCACGGAGACGGATAATGAAAAACTGTTTTTT
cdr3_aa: CATETDNEKLFF

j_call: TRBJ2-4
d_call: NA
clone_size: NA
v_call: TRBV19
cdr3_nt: TGTGCCAGTAGTCCGGGTTCACCCTTGGGCAAAAACATTCAGTACTTC
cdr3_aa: CASSPGSPLGKNIQYF

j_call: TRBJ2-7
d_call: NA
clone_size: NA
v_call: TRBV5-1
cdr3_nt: TGCGCCAGCAGCCCCTTACCGGGGGATACCTACGAGCAGTACTTC
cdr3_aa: CASSPLPGDTYEQYF

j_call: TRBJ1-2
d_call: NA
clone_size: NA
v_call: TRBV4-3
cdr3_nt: TGCGCCAGCAGCCAAGATGGGGTTGGCGGGGGCTATGGCTACACCTTC
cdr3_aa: CASSQDGVGGGYGYTF

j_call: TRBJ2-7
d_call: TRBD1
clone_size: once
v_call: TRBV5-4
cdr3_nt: TGTGCCAGCAGCCTAGGACAGGGGAGTTACGAGCAGTACTTC
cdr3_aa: CASSLGQGSYEQYF

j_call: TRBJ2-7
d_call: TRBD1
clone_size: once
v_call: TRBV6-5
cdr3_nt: TGTGCCAGCAGTTACCCCGATACAGGGGCACGCGTCCCGCACTTC
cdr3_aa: CASSYPDTGARVPHF

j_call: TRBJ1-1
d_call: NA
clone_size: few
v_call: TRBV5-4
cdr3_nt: TGTGCCAGCAGCTTGGGGGGCCCAAAGGGGAACACTGAAGCTTTCTTT
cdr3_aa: CASSLGGPKGNTEAFF

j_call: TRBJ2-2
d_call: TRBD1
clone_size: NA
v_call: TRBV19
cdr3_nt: TGTGCCAGTAGTATTGGGACAGGGGGCCGGAATGGGGAGCTGTTTTTT
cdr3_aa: CASSIGTGGRNGELFF

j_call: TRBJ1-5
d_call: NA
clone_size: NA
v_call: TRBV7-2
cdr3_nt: TGTGCCAGCAGCTTAGGTTTGTCCAGGGCCAATCAGCCCCAGCATTTT
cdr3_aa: CASSLGLSRANQPQHF

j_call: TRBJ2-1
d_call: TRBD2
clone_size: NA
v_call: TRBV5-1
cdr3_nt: TGCGCCAGCAGCTTGGGTAGCGGGTCTTTCAATGAGCAGTTCTTC
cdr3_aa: CASSLGSGSFNEQFF

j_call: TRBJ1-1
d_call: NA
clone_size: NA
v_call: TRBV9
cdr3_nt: TGTGCCAGCAGCGCGTCGTTTAAGGGGACTGAAGCTTTCTTT
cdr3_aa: CASSASFKGTEAFF

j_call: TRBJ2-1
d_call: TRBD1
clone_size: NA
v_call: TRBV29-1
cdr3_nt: TGCAGCGCCCGCGGGACAGGGGGTTGGGGTTATGAGCAGTTCTTC
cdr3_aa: CSARGTGGWGYEQFF

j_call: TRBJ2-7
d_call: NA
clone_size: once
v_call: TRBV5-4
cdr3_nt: TGTGCCAGCAGCTCCAGGACAGGATTGCGGGACTACGAGCAGTACTTC
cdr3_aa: CASSSRTGLRDYEQYF

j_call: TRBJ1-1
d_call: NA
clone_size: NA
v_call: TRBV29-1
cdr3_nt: TGCAGCGGGAACAGGGCCTTACGGGGTACTGAAGCTTTCTTT
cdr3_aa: CSGNRALRGTEAFF

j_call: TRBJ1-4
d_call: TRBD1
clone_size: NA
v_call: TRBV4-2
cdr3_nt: TGTGCCAGCAGCAGGGACAGGGGGATGGAAAAACTGTTTTTT
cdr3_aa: CASSRDRGMEKLFF

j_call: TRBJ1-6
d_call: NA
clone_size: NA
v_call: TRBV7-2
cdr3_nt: TGTGCCAGCACCCTTCGGGGGTCACCCCTCCACTTT
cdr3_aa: CASTLRGSPLHF

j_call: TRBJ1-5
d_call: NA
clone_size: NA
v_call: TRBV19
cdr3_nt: TGTGCCAGTAGTCCGACAGGCCCGATGGGGCCCCAGCATTTT
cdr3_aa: CASSPTGPMGPQHF

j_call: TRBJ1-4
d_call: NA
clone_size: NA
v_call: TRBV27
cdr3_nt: TGTGCCAGCAGTTTATTGGGGGGGAAACTGTTTTTT
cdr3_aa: CASSLLGGKLFF

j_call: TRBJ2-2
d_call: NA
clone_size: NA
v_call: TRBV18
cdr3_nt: TGTGCCAGCTCGACGGCGGCTAACACCGGGGAGCTGTTTTTT
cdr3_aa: CASSTAANTGELFF

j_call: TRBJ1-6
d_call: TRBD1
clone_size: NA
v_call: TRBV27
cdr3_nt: TGTGCCAGCAGTTCCCGGCCTAATCCCGGGACAGGTGATTCACCCCTCCACTTT
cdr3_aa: CASSSRPNPGTGDSPLHF

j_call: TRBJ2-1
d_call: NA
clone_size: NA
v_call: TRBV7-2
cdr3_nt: TGTGCCAGCAGCTTAGTCCTAGCACCCCTGGGTAGTGAGCAGTTCTTC
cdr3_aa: CASSLVLAPLGSEQFF

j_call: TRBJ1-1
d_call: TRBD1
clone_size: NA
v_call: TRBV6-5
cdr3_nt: TGTGCCAGCACGACAGGGACTTTGAACACTGAAGCTTTCTTT
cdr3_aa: CASTTGTLNTEAFF

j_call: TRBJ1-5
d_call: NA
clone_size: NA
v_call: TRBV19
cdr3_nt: TGTGCCAGTAGTATTTTAGGCAATCAGCCCCAGCATTTT
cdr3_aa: CASSILGNQPQHF

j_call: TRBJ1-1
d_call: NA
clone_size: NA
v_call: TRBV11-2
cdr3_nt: TGTGCCAGCGGCGAGGTGTACACTGAAGCTTTCTTT
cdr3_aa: CASGEVYTEAFF

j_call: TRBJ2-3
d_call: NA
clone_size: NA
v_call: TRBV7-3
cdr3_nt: TGTGCCAGCAGCTCGGTTGGCACAGATACGCAGTATTTT
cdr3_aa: CASSSVGTDTQYF

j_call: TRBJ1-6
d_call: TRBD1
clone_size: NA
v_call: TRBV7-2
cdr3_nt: TGTGCCAGCAGCCGCCGGACAGGGAGCTCCTATAATTCACCCCTCCACTTT
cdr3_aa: CASSRRTGSSYNSPLHF

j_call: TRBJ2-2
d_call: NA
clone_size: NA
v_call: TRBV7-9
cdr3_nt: TGTGCCAGCAGCTTGGGGGGGGCAATCACCGGGGAGCTGTTTTTT
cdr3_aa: CASSLGGAITGELFF